These 4 T cell receptor beta chains were all obtained from the same sample, sequenced in a study of OX40 agonist ivuxolimab in advanced cancers. Some clones are missing from TCRdb's copy, which holds only in-frame ones; the method was immunoSEQ multiplex PCR. Seen here are over 85,000 clones, around four fifths observed once, and the top ten hold approximately 1.2%. The sequences come from CD4+ or CD8+ T cells sorted from blood, collected in a trial of the OX40 agonist ivuxolimab. The receptors were gathered from an adult with an advanced solid tumor such as melanoma, head and neck, liver or kidney cancer.

The rearrangement joins TRBV19 to TRBJ2-1; no firm D call. V was clipped by 7 bases and J by 0 bases, with 10 bases between them. CDR1 is LNHDA, CDR2 SQIVND, per germline (reference sequence). This CDR3 region has 14 residues. The CDR3 DNA is TGTGCCAGTACGAATCCGAGCTCCTACAATGAGCAGTTCTTC. Its protein product is CASTNPSSYNEQFF.

J is TRBJ1-4 and V is TRBV28; a possible D gene is TRBD1 (5 bases). Germline CDR1 MDHEN, CDR2 SYDVKM. V lost 6 bases and J 0 bases, leaving 11 bases between the germline ends. This CDR3 spans 15 amino acids. CDR3 protein: CASRSTDATNEKLFF. CDR3 in DNA: TGTGCCAGCAGGTCGACAGATGCAACTAATGAAAAACTGTTTTTT.

J is TRBJ1-1 and V is TRBV27, with 10 bases fitting TRBD1. This CDR3 has 14 residues. The V gene end was trimmed by 6 bases and the J gene end by 4 bases; junction bases not matched to a gene: 5. Looked up from germline, CDR1 is MNHEY and CDR2 is SMNVEV (reference sequence). The DNA for the CDR3 is TGTGCCAGCAGCTGGGACAGGGGTTTCACTGAAGCTTTCTTT. Amino acid sequence: CASSWDRGFTEAFF.

The V and J genes are TRBV28 and TRBJ2-6, with a possible D match to TRBD2 (6 bases). This CDR3 comprises 18 residues. Germline CDR1 reads MDHEN; CDR2 reads SYDVKM. V lost 5 bases and J lost 2, with 19 bases in between. In DNA, the CDR3 is TGTGCCAGCAGTCACCAGACGGGGGTTTTAACTGGGGCCAACGTCCTGACTTTC. Translation gives CASSHQTGVLTGANVLTF. The complete variable domain, with remaining parts taken from reference TRBV28 and TRBJ2-6, reads DVKVTQSSRYLVKRTGEKVFLECVQDMDHENMFWYRQDPGLGLRLIYFSYDVKMKEKGDIPEGYSVSREKKERFSLILESASTNQTSMYLCASSHQTGVLTGANVLTFGAGSRLTVL.